This T cell receptor beta chain emerged from a study of read filtering for tumor transcriptome and immune sequencing. Study information: The cohort had roughly 17 men and 14 to 15 women aged about 45 to 80, mean roughly 70 years.

Germline lookup yields CDR1 SGHVS and CDR2 FQNEAQ. This CDR3 has 13 amino acids. With 1 base removed from V and 7 bases from J, the gap between germline ends came to 10 bases. Study results and caveats: Without single-read clonotypes, shared clonotype proportions correlated more between IR-seq and RNA-seq. In IR-seq, single-read clonotypes were around 85% of clonotypes but around 3.5% of reads.

Sampling of bone marrow took place during active disease in every patient. This clonotype was counted ten times or more. Antigen: not known. The library was built from around 400 ng RNA with molecular barcoded adaptors for alpha/delta and beta/gamma chains. TCRdb independently ran MiXCR on the reads; one entry per CDR3 protein. The table has 40,000 or so distinct CDR3 sequences, approximately 14% seen once. This TCR was recovered from a donor at least 40 years old with multiple myeloma. V usage is TRBV7-8 and J usage is TRBJ1-1, with D possibly matching TRBD1 (5 bases). Sequencing was performed on a population of CD138-negative cells sorted from bone marrow. CDR3: CASSLVGEGEAFF. CDR3 sequence (DNA): TGTGCCAGCAGCTTAGTAGGGGAGGGTGAAGCTTTCTTT.